Listed below are T cell receptor beta chains from one sample, sequenced in a study of blood T cells in healthy people across ages. From the 5' RACE reads, TCRdb called clonotypes with MiXCR, one entry per CDR3 protein. The repertoire consists of about 1.5 million distinct CDR3 sequences, with 42% occurring once and the leading ten covering approximately 7.9%. Sequencing was performed on blood. The receptors were sampled from a woman under 30 in good health. Each CDR3 is given with its conserved first and last residue. A D gene is named only where the DNA matches it firmly. Not every row has a clone size; where given, it reads once, few, many or a size class.

J gene: TRBJ1-5
V gene: TRBV6-1
clone size: few
D gene: TRBD1
CDR3 length: 15
CDR3 protein: CASWGTGRGNQPQHF
CDR3 DNA: TGTGCCAGCTGGGGGACAGGGCGGGGCAATCAGCCCCAGCATTTT

J gene: TRBJ2-7
V gene: TRBV5-1
clone size: -
D gene: TRBD1
CDR3 length: 10
CDR3 protein: CASSLGTGYF
CDR3 DNA: TGCGCCAGCAGCTTGGGGACAGGGTACTTC

J gene: TRBJ1-6
V gene: TRBV2
clone size: few
D gene: -
CDR3 length: 12
CDR3 protein: CASSTRHSPLHF
CDR3 DNA: TGTGCCAGCAGTACAAGGCATTCACCCCTCCACTTT

J gene: TRBJ2-7
V gene: TRBV12-3/TRBV12-4
clone size: -
D gene: TRBD1
CDR3 length: 15
CDR3 protein: CASSSQGAPSYEQYF
CDR3 DNA: TGTGCCAGCAGTTCGCAGGGGGCCCCCTCCTACGAGCAGTACTTC

J gene: TRBJ2-7
V gene: TRBV20-1
clone size: -
D gene: TRBD2
CDR3 length: 14
CDR3 protein: CSATTLAGVNEQYF
CDR3 DNA: TGCAGTGCTACCACACTAGCGGGAGTCAACGAGCAGTACTTC

J gene: TRBJ2-7
V gene: TRBV15
clone size: -
D gene: TRBD1
CDR3 length: 16
CDR3 protein: CATSSGGQGYNNEQYF
CDR3 DNA: TGTGCCACCAGCAGTGGGGGACAGGGGTATAACAATGAGCAGTACTTC

J gene: TRBJ2-7
V gene: TRBV4-1
clone size: many
D gene: -
CDR3 length: 14
CDR3 protein: CASSQPGESYEQYF
CDR3 DNA: TGTGCCAGCAGCCAACCAGGGGAGTCCTACGAGCAGTACTTC

J gene: TRBJ1-3
V gene: TRBV12-3/TRBV12-4
clone size: -
D gene: -
CDR3 length: 15
CDR3 protein: CASSLGETSGNTIYF
CDR3 DNA: TGTGCCAGCAGTTTGGGGGAGACCTCTGGAAACACCATATATTTT

J gene: TRBJ1-1
V gene: TRBV5-5
clone size: -
D gene: -
CDR3 length: 13
CDR3 protein: CASIRTEGTEAFF
CDR3 DNA: TGTGCCAGCATCCGGACCGAGGGGACTGAAGCTTTCTTT

J gene: TRBJ2-4
V gene: TRBV29-1
clone size: -
D gene: -
CDR3 length: 19
CDR3 protein: CSVVPPPAVSLLAKNIQYF
CDR3 DNA: TGTAGCGTTGTCCCCCCCCCGGCAGTGTCCTTACTAGCCAAAAACATTCAGTACTTC

J gene: TRBJ2-5
V gene: TRBV30
clone size: once
D gene: -
CDR3 length: 12
CDR3 protein: CAWGNLGNEQYF
CDR3 DNA: TGTGCCTGGGGGAACCTCGGAAATGAGCAGTACTTC

J gene: TRBJ2-7
V gene: TRBV20-1
clone size: few
D gene: TRBD2
CDR3 length: 14
CDR3 protein: CSASRLAGVFEQYF
CDR3 DNA: TGCAGTGCTAGTCGCCTAGCGGGAGTATTCGAGCAGTACTTC

J gene: TRBJ2-7
V gene: TRBV7-9
clone size: few
D gene: -
CDR3 length: 12
CDR3 protein: CASTTGVYEQYF
CDR3 DNA: TGTGCCAGCACCACGGGGGTCTACGAGCAGTACTTC

J gene: TRBJ1-3
V gene: TRBV12-3/TRBV12-4
clone size: -
D gene: -
CDR3 length: 15
CDR3 protein: CASRKQGLSGNTIYF
CDR3 DNA: TGTGCCAGCAGGAAACAGGGTCTCTCTGGAAACACCATATATTTT